One sample yielded the 23 T cell receptor beta chains listed below, sequenced in a study of blood T cell repertoires in COVID-19. The table came from immunoSEQ multiplex PCR; TCRdb's copy has only in-frame clones and leaves some out. This sample yields some 270,000 clones, of which roughly four fifths are seen a single time; around a sixth belongs to the top ten. Sequencing was done on a sample of peripheral blood. Receptors originate from a person aged 65-85 years with COVID-19, enrolled during active disease.

The genes are TRBV6-5 and TRBJ2-1; possibly TRBD2 for D (7 bases). Trimming removed 4 bases at V and 4 bases at J, with 14 bases between. Per germline, CDR1 MNHEY and CDR2 SVGAGI. The CDR3 has 15 amino acids. The CDR3 nucleotides are TGTGCCAGCAGTTTCGGGGGGCTCAGGTACAATGAGCAGTTCTTC. Amino acids: CASSFGGLRYNEQFF.

This chain joins TRBV27 and TRBJ1-1; unclear D gene. CDR1 MNHEY and CDR2 SMNVEV come from the germline V gene (reference sequence). The germline V and J ends were trimmed by 6 bases and 1 base, with 3 bases remaining between them. This CDR3 has 11 residues. DNA for the CDR3: TGTGCCAGCAGGAGGAACACTGAAGCTTTCTTT. Amino acids: CASRRNTEAFF.

A word on this clone: This sample also contains other DNA sequences that code for the same CDR3. CDR3 nucleotides: TGTGCCAGTAGTATCGACAGATATGGCTACACCTTC. Amino acids: CASSIDRYGYTF. The J gene is TRBJ1-2, the V gene TRBV19, with TRBD1 as a possible D gene (5 bases). In germline, CDR1 is LNHDA, CDR2 SQIVND (reference sequence). CDR3 length equals 12 residues. Trimming left V 3 bases short and J 5 bases short, with 7 bases between. Supplemented by reference TRBV19 and TRBJ1-2, the full variable domain reads DGGITQSPKYLFRKEGQNVTLSCEQNLNHDAMYWYRQDPGQGLRLIYYSQIVNDFQKGDIAEGYSVSREKKESFPLTVTSAQKNPTAFYLCASSIDRYGYTFGSGTRLTVV.

V is TRBV28 and J is TRBJ1-4; D uncertain. The CDR3 is 13 amino acids. Per germline, CDR1 MDHEN and CDR2 SYDVKM. V lost 6 bases and J 7 bases, leaving 12 bases between the germline ends. The CDR3 protein is CASSRGGSEKLFF. The CDR3 nucleotides are TGTGCCAGCAGCCGCGGAGGGAGTGAAAAACTGTTTTTT.

In DNA, the CDR3 is TGTGCCAGTACCCGGGACAGGGGGCTCAACACTGAAGCTTTCTTT. Amino acid sequence: CASTRDRGLNTEAFF. The rearrangement links TRBV7-2 to TRBJ1-1, with 12 bases lining up with TRBD1. J lost 2 bases, V lost 9 bases, and 7 bases had no gene match. CDR1 and CDR2 from the germline V gene are SGHTA and FQGNSA. The CDR3 contains 15 residues.

The genes are TRBV7-6 and TRBJ2-5; 7 bases agree with TRBD1. There are 16 residues in the CDR3. V dropped 5 bases and J dropped 5; count of bases not matched to a gene: 14. Germline values: CDR1 SGHVS, CDR2 FNYEAQ. The CDR3 DNA reads as TGTGCCAGCAGCCTCTCATCGACAGGGCTGGCTGAGACCCAGTACTTC. Translated: CASSLSSTGLAETQYF.

The V and J genes are TRBV30 and TRBJ2-7; perhaps TRBD1 as D (6 bases). Germline-derived CDR1 and CDR2 are GTSNPN and SVGIG (reference sequence). The CDR3 spans 13 residues. The V gene lost 1 base and the J gene lost 5 bases, with 12 bases spanning the gap. The CDR3 DNA reads as TGTGCCTGGAGTGAACAGGGCCCCCACGAGCAGTACTTC. It codes for CAWSEQGPHEQYF.

This chain connects TRBV7-3 to TRBJ1-2; TRBD1 matches at 8 bases. The CDR3 runs 15 residues. Losses at the gene ends were 2 bases for V and 6 bases for J; bases not matched to a gene: 8. Germline values: CDR1 SGHTA, CDR2 FQGTGA. In DNA, the CDR3 is TGTGCCAGCAGCTTACAGGGGGCGCAAAAGGATGGCTACACCTTC. As protein: CASSLQGAQKDGYTF.

To note about this clone: The junction does not match germline at one end; this may be a read error. The rearrangement links TRBV2 to TRBJ2-1; TRBD1 is a possible D gene (5 bases). Germline CDR1 is SNHLY and CDR2 is FYNNEI. The CDR3 loop spans 13 amino acids. CDR3 nucleotide sequence: TGTGCCAGCAGAGAAGAACAGGTATGGGAGCAGTTCTTC. It yields the protein CASREEQVWEQFF.

The chain uses TRBV9 and TRBJ1-2, with D perhaps matching TRBD1 (5 bases). Germline V gene lookup returns CDR1 SGDLS and CDR2 YYNGEE. Trimming removed 3 bases at V and 3 bases at J, with 18 bases between. The CDR3 has 16 amino acids. CDR3 in amino acids: CASSADVRGVDYGYTF. The CDR3 DNA is TGTGCCAGCAGCGCCGACGTACGGGGGGTTGACTATGGCTACACCTTC. The full variable domain, with the rest looked up from reference TRBV9 and TRBJ1-2, is DSGVTQTPKHLITATGQRVTLRCSPRSGDLSVYWYQQSLDQGLQFLIQYYNGEERAKGNILERFSAQQFPDLHSELNLSSLELGDSALYFCASSADVRGVDYGYTFGSGTRLTVV.

The CDR3 bases are TGTGCCACCAGTACGACAGGGGGCGCAGATACGCAGTATTTT. Amino acids: CATSTTGGADTQYF. The rearrangement joins TRBV24-1 to TRBJ2-3; 10 bases align to TRBD1. Germline lookup yields CDR1 KGHDR and CDR2 SFDVKD. The CDR3 is 14 residues long. Trimming at V came to 6 bases and at J to 4 bases, leaving 3 bases not matched to a gene.

The V and J genes are TRBV5-1 and TRBJ1-2; TRBD1 matches at 10 bases. J was trimmed by 6 bases and V by 4 bases; bases with no gene match: 9. CDR3 length equals 15 residues. From germline, CDR1 is SGHRS and CDR2 YFSETQ. This CDR3 is CASSDLTGGDNGYTF. In nucleotides, the CDR3 is TGCGCCAGCAGCGACCTGACAGGGGGCGATAATGGCTACACCTTC.

This chain uses TRBV3-1 (or the pseudogene TRBV3-2) with TRBJ1-3; 9 nucleotides line up with TRBD1. CDR1 and CDR2 (germline): LGHDT, YNNKEL (reference sequence). After removal of 6 bases from V and 5 bases from J, the junction contained 5 bases not matched to a gene. This CDR3 has 14 residues. The DNA for the CDR3 is TGTGCCAGCAGTTCGGGGACAGGGAGAAACACCATATATTTT. It specifies CASSSGTGRNTIYF.

The genes are TRBV5-1 and TRBJ1-1; no definite D call. The germline V gene encodes CDR1 SGHRS and CDR2 YFSETQ. V dropped 1 base and J dropped 3 bases, with 7 bases sitting between them. The CDR3 consists of 13 residues. The CDR3 DNA follows: TGCGCCAGCAGCTTGAGGAGGGACACTGAAGCTTTCTTT. Amino acid sequence: CASSLRRDTEAFF.

In its sample, this clone was seen once. The genes are TRBV28 and TRBJ2-3, with TRBD1 identical over 8 bases. The J segment lost 3 bases and the V segment lost 4 bases, leaving 9 bases of the junction unmatched. The germline V gene has CDR1 MDHEN and CDR2 SYDVKM. The CDR3 is made up of 16 amino acids. The CDR3 is CASSYQGASVTDTQYF. CDR3 coding DNA: TGTGCCAGCAGTTACCAGGGGGCGAGTGTTACAGATACGCAGTATTTT.

This chain links TRBV3-1 (or the pseudogene TRBV3-2) with TRBJ1-6; possible D gene TRBD1, 6 bases. Germline CDR1 and CDR2: LGHDT and YNNKEL (reference sequence). The CDR3 runs 14 residues. V dropped 1 base and J dropped 8 bases, with 9 bases sitting between them. The CDR3 bases are TGTGCCAGCAGCCAAGGCAGGGGCTATTCACCCCTCCACTTT. As protein: CASSQGRGYSPLHF.

A note on this clone: Other DNA sequences in this specimen translate into the identical CDR3. This rearrangement joins TRBV7-9 to TRBJ2-5; 8 nucleotides align to TRBD1. The CDR3 spans 15 residues. CDR1 and CDR2 (germline): SEHNR, FQNEAQ (reference sequence). The V and J ends lost 2 bases and 5 bases, in that order; junction bases with no gene match: 7. CDR3 loop: CASSLRQGAKETQYF. CDR3 DNA: TGTGCCAGCAGCTTAAGGCAGGGGGCTAAGGAGACCCAGTACTTC.

The J gene is TRBJ2-2, the V gene TRBV30; 10 bases are a match to TRBD2. CDR1 is GTSNPN, CDR2 SVGIG, per germline (reference sequence). With 4 bases clipped from V and 3 bases from J, the junction kept 2 bases outside the gene matches. This CDR3 has 14 residues. This chain's CDR3 is CAWNSGRYTGELFF. CDR3 sequence (DNA): TGTGCCTGGAATAGCGGGAGGTACACCGGGGAGCTGTTTTTT.

The chain joins TRBV24-1 to TRBJ2-5; D is perhaps TRBD1 (7 bases). CDR3 size: 16 residues. Trimming took 3 bases from V and 2 from J, leaving 15 bases between them. Germline CDR1 reads KGHDR; CDR2 reads SFDVKD. CDR3 residues: CATSDPWGDSQETQYF. DNA of the CDR3: TGTGCCACCAGTGATCCGTGGGGGGACAGTCAAGAGACCCAGTACTTC.

The chain links TRBV7-7 to TRBJ2-3; 7 bases line up with TRBD1. J was trimmed by 2 bases and V by 2 bases; bases with no gene match: 16. Germline V gives CDR1 SSHAT, CDR2 FNYEAQ (reference sequence). CDR3 length: 19 amino acids. The DNA of the CDR3 is TGTGCCAGCAGCTTAAGGGACAGCCATCGAGTTCCCCCCACAGATACGCAGTATTTT. Translated: CASSLRDSHRVPPTDTQYF. The variable domain in full, with the rest retrieved from reference TRBV7-7 and TRBJ2-3, is GAGVSQSPRYKVTKRGQDVTLRCDPISSHATLYWYQQALGQGPEFLTYFNYEAQPDKSGLPSDRFSAERPEGSISTLTIQRTEQRDSAMYRCASSLRDSHRVPPTDTQYFGPGTRLTVL.

This chain joins TRBV28 and TRBJ1-2; TRBD1 matches at 12 bases. Germline V gene data show CDR1 as MDHEN and CDR2 as SYDVKM. After removal of 6 bases from V and 2 bases from J, the junction contained 16 bases not matched to a gene. The CDR3 sequence is 19 residues long. The CDR3 nucleotides read TGTGCCAGCAGCCCTTGGGGGGGGACAGGGGGCCCCGGGAACTATGGCTACACCTTC. It codes for CASSPWGGTGGPGNYGYTF.

The chain recombines TRBV29-1 with TRBJ2-2; D unclear. The V end lost 5 bases, the J end lost 1 base, and 8 bases lay between the germline ends. CDR3 length: 13 residues. CDR1 SQVTM and CDR2 ANQGSEA come from the germline V gene. CDR3 residues: CSVTNVNTGELFF. The CDR3 DNA reads TGCAGCGTTACAAACGTGAACACCGGGGAGCTGTTTTTT.

CDR3 nucleotides: TGTGCCAGCAGCAAAGGCCTGGGAGAGACTAAGATGGACTCTGGAAACACCATATATTTT. Translated: CASSKGLGETKMDSGNTIYF. The chain employs TRBV21-1 and TRBJ1-3. TRBV21-1 is marked as a pseudogene. CDR3 length: 20 amino acids.